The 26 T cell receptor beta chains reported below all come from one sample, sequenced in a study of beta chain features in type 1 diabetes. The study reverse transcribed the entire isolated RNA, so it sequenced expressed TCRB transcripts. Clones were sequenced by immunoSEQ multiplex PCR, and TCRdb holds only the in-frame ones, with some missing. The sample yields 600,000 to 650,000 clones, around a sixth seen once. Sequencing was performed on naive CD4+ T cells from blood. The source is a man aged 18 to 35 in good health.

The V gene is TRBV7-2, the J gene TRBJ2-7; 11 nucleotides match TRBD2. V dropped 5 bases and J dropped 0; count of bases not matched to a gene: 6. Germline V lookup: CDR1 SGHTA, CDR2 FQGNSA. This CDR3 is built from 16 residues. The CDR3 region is CASSMGLADLSYEQYF. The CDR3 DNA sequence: TGTGCCAGCAGCATGGGACTAGCGGACCTCTCCTACGAGCAGTACTTC. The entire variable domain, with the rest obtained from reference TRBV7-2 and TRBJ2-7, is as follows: GAGVSQSPSNKVTEKGKDVELRCDPISGHTALYWYRQSLGQGLEFLIYFQGNSAPDKSGLPSDRFSAERTGGSVSTLTIQRTQQEDSAVYLCASSMGLADLSYEQYFGPGTRLTVT.

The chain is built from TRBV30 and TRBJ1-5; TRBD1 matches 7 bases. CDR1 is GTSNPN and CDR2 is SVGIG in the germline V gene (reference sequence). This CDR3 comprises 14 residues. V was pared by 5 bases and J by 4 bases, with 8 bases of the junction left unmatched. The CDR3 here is CAWQTGVENQPQHF. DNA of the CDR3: TGTGCCTGGCAAACAGGGGTGGAGAATCAGCCCCAGCATTTT.

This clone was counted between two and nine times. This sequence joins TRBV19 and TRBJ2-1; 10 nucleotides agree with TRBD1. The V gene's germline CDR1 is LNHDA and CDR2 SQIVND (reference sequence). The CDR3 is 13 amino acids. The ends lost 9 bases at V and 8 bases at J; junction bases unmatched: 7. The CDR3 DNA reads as TGTGCCAGCAACGACAGGGGGCGAGATGAGCAGTTCTTC. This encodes CASNDRGRDEQFF.

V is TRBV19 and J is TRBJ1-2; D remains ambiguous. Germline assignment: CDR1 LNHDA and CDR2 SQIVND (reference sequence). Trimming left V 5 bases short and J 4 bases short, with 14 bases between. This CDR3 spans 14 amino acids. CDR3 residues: CASSVLPVGYGYTF. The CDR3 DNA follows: TGTGCCAGTAGTGTCCTGCCGGTGGGCTATGGCTACACCTTC.

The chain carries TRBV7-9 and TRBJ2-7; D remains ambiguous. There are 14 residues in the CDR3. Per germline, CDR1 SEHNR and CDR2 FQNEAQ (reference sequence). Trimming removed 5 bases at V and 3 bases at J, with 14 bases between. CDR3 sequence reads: CASSPSSAFYEQYF. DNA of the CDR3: TGTGCCAGCAGCCCTAGTTCGGCCTTCTACGAGCAGTACTTC.

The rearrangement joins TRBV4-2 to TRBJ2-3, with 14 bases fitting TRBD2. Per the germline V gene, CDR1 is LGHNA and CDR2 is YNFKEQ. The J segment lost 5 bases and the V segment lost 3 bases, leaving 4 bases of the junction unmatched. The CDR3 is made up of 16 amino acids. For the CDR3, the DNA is TGTGCCAGCAGCCAGACTAGCGGGGGGGCCGGAGATACGCAGTATTTT. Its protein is CASSQTSGGAGDTQYF.

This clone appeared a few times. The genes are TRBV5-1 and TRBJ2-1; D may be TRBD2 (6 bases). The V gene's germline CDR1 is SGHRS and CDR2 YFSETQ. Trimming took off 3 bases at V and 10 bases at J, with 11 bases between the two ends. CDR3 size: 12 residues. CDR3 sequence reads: CASSWDWGEQFF. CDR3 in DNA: TGCGCCAGCAGCTGGGACTGGGGGGAGCAGTTCTTC.

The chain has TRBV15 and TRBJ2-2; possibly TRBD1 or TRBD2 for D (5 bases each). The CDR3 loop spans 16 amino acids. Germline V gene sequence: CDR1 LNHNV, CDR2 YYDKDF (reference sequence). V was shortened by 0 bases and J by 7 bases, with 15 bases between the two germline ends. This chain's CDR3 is CATSREGTGVYGELFF. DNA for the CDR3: TGTGCCACCAGCAGAGAAGGGACCGGTGTTTACGGGGAGCTGTTTTTT.

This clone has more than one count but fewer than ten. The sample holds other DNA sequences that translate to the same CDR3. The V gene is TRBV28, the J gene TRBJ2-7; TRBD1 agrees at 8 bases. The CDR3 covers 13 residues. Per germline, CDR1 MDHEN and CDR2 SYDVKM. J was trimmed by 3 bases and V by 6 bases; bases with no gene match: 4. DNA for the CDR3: TGTGCCAGCAGCTCCGGACAGGGCTACGAGCAGTACTTC. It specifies CASSSGQGYEQYF.

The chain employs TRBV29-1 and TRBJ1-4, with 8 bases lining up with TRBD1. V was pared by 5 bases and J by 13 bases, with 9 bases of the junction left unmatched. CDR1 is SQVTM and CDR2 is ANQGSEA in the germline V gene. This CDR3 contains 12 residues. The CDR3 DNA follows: TGCAGCGTTACAGGACAGGGTTACGGACTGTTTTTT. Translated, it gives CSVTGQGYGLFF.

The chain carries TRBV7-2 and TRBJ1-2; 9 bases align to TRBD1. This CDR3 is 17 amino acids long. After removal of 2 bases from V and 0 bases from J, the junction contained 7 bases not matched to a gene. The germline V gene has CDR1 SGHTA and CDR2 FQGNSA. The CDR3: CASSLTGTGTTNYGYTF. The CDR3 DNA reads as TGTGCCAGCAGCTTAACCGGGACAGGGACTACTAACTATGGCTACACCTTC.

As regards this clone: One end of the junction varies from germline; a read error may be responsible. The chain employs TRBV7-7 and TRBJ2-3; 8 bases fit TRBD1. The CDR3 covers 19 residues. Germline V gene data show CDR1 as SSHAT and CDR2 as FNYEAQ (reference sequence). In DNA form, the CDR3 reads TGTGCTAGCAGCTTAGAGGCCGGGCGGGACAGGCGCAGCACAGATACGCAGTATTTT. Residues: CASSLEAGRDRRSTDTQYF.

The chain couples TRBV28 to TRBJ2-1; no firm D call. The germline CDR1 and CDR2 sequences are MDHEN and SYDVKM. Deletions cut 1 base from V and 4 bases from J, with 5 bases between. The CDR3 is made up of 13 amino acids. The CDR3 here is CASSLSAYNEQFF. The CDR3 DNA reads TGTGCCAGCAGTTTATCGGCTTACAATGAGCAGTTCTTC.

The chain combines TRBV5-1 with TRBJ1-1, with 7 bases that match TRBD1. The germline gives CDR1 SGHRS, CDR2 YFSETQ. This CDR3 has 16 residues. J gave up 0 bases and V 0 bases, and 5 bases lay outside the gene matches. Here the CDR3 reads CASSLGVGQLNTEAFF. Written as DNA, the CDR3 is TGCGCCAGCAGCTTGGGAGTGGGACAGCTGAACACTGAAGCTTTCTTT.

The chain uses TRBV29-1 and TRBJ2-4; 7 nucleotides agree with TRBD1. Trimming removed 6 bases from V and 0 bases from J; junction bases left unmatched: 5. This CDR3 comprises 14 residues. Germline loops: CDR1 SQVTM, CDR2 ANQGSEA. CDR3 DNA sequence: TGCAGCGTCGCTGGACAGGTAGCCAAAAACATTCAGTACTTC. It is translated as CSVAGQVAKNIQYF.

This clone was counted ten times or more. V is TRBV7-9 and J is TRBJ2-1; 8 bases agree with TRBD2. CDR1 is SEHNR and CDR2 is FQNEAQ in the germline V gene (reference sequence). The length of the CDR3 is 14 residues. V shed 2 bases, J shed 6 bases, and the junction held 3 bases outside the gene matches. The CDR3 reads CASSLQGLVNEQFF. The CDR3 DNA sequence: TGTGCCAGCAGCTTACAGGGACTAGTCAATGAGCAGTTCTTC.

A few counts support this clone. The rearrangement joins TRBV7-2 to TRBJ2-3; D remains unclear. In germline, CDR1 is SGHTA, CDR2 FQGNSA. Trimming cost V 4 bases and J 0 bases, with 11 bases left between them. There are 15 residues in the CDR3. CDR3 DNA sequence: TGTGCCAGCAGCTCTCGAGCGCTCAGCACAGATACGCAGTATTTT. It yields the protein CASSSRALSTDTQYF. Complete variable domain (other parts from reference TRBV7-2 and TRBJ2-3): GAGVSQSPSNKVTEKGKDVELRCDPISGHTALYWYRQSLGQGLEFLIYFQGNSAPDKSGLPSDRFSAERTGGSVSTLTIQRTQQEDSAVYLCASSSRALSTDTQYFGPGTRLTVL.

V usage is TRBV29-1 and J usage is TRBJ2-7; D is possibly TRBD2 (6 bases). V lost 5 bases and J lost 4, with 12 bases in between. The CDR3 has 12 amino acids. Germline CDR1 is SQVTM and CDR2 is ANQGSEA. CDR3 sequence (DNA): TGCAGCGTTCAGACGGGAGCGTACGAGCAGTACTTC. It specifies CSVQTGAYEQYF.

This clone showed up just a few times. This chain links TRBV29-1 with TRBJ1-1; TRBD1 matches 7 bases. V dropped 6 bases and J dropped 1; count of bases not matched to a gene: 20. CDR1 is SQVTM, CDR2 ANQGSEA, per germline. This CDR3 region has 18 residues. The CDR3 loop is CSVARNFGTGQRNTEAFF. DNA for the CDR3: TGCAGCGTCGCTAGGAACTTTGGAACGGGACAGAGGAACACTGAAGCTTTCTTT. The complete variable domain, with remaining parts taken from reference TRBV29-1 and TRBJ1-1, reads SAVISQKPSRDICQRGTSLTIQCQVDSQVTMMFWYRQQPGQSLTLIATANQGSEATYESGFVIDKFPISRPNLTFSTLTVSNMSPEDSSIYLCSVARNFGTGQRNTEAFFGQGTRLTVV.

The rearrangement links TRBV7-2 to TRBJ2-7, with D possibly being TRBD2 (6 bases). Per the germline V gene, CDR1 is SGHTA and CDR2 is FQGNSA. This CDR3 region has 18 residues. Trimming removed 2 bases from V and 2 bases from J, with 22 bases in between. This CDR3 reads CASSLRPSGTDFPYEQYF. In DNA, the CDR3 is TGTGCCAGCAGCTTAAGGCCCTCCGGGACTGATTTCCCCTACGAGCAGTACTTC.

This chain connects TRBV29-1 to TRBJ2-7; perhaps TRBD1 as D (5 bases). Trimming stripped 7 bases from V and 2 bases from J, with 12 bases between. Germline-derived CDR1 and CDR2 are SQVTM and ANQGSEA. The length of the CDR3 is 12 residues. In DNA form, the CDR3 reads TGCAGCGCTATCCAGGGAACCTACGAGCAGTACTTC. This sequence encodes CSAIQGTYEQYF.

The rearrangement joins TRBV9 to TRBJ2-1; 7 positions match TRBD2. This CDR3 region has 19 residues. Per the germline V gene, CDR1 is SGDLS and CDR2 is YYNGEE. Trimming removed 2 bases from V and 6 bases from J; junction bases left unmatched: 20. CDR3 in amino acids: CASSVQGGLAGAFFNEQFF. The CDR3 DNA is TGTGCCAGCAGCGTCCAGGGAGGATTGGCGGGAGCCTTTTTCAATGAGCAGTTCTTC. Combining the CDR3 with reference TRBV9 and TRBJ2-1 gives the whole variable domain DSGVTQTPKHLITATGQRVTLRCSPRSGDLSVYWYQQSLDQGLQFLIQYYNGEERAKGNILERFSAQQFPDLHSELNLSSLELGDSALYFCASSVQGGLAGAFFNEQFFGPGTRLTVL.

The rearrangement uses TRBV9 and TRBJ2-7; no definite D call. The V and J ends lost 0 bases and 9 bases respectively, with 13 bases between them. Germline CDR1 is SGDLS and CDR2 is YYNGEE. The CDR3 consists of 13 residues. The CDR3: CASSVDHRDGQYF. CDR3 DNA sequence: TGTGCCAGCAGCGTAGACCACCGAGATGGGCAGTACTTC.

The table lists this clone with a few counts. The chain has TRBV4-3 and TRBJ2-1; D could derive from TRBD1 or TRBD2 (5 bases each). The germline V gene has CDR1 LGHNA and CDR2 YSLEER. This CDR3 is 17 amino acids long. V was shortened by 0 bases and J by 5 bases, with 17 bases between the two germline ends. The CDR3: CASSQDVGTLGNNEQFF. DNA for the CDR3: TGCGCCAGCAGCCAAGACGTGGGGACCCTGGGGAACAATGAGCAGTTCTTC.

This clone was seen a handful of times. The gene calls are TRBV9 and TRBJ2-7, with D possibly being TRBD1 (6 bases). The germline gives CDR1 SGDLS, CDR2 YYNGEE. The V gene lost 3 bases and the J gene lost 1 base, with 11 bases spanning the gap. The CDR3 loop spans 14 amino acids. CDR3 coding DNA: TGTGCCAGCAGCGCCAGGGGCGATTCCTACGAGCAGTACTTC. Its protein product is CASSARGDSYEQYF.

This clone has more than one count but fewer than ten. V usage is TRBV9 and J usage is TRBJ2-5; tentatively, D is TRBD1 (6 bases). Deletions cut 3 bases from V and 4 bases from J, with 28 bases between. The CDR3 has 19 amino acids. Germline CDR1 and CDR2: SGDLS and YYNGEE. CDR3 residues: CASSGQAGTGHSGPETQYF. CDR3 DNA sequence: TGTGCCAGCAGCGGACAGGCAGGGACGGGACACAGTGGACCAGAGACCCAGTACTTC.